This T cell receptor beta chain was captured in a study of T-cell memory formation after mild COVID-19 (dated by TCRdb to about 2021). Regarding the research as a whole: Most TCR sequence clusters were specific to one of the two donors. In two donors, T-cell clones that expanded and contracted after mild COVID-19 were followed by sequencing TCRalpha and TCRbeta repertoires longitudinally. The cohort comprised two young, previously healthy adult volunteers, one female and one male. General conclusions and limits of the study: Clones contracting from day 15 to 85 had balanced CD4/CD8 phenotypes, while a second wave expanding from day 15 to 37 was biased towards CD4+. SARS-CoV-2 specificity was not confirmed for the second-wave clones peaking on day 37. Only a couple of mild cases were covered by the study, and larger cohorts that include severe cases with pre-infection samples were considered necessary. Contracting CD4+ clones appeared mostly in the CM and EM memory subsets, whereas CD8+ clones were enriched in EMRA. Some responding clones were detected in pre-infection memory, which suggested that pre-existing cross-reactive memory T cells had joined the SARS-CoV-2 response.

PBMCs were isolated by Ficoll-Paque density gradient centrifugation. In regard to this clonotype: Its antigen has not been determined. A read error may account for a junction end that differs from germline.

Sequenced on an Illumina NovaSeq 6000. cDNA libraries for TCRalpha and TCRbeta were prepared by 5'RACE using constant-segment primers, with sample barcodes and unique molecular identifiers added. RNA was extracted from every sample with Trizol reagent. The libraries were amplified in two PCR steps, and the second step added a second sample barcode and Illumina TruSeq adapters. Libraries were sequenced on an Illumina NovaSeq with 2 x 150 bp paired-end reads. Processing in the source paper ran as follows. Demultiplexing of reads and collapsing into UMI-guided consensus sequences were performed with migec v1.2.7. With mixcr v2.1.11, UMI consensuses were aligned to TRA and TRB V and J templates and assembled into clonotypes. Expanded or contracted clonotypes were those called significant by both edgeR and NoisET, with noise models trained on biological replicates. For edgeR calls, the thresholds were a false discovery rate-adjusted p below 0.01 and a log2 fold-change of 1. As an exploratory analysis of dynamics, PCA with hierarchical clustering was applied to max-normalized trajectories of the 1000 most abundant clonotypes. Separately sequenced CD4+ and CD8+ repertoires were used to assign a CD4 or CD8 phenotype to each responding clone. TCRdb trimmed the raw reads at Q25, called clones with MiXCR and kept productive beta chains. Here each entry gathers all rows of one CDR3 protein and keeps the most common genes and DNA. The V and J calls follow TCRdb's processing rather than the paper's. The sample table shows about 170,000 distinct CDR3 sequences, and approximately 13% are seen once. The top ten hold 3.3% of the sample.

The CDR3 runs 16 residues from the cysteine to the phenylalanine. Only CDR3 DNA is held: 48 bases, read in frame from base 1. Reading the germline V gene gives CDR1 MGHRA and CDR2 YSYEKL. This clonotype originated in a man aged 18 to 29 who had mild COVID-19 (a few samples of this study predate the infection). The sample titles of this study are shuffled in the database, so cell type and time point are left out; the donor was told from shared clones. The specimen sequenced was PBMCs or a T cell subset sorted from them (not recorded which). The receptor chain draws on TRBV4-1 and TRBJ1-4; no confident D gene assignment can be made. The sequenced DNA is TGCGCCAGCAGTCAAGTTATTGGCGATCCTAATGAAAAACTGTTTTTT. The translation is CASSQVIGDPNEKLFF.